Below, 31 T cell receptor beta chains from the same sample are listed, as sequenced in a study of T cell repertoires in cytomegalovirus infection. TCRdb ran MiXCR on the reads and lists one entry per CDR3 protein. The table lists fewer than 950,000 distinct CDR3 sequences, about 31% of them singletons. The antigens for these receptors are not known. This specimen was cultured CD8+ T cells from PBMCs, taken from culture after CMV antigen stimulation. These receptors originate from a human donor in good health (CMV status not recorded). Some clones in this sample may be carry-over from other donors' samples.

In its sample, this clonotype was seen many times. The chain has TRBV7-6 and TRBJ2-7; the D is unclear. Trimming left V 6 bases short and J 2 bases short, with 8 bases between. CDR1 is SGHVS and CDR2 is FNYEAQ in the germline V gene. The CDR3 sequence is 12 residues long. CDR3 DNA: TGTGCCAGCAGTCCCCAGGCCTACGAGCAGTACTTC. This codes for CASSPQAYEQYF.

The DNA for the CDR3 is TGTGCCAGCGCCGACAGGGGAGAAGTAGAGACCCAGTACTTC. Its protein product is CASADRGEVETQYF. The V gene is TRBV27, the J gene TRBJ2-5, with 8 bases identical to TRBD1. CDR1 is MNHEY and CDR2 is SMNVEV in the germline V gene (reference sequence). CDR3 length: 14 residues. With V trimmed by 8 bases and J by 4 bases, 9 bases remained unmatched.

The sample holds many counts of this clonotype. This rearrangement joins TRBV6-1 to TRBJ2-3, with a weak D call TRBD2 (6 bases). Germline V CDR1 and CDR2: MNHNS, SASEGT. The CDR3 extends over 14 amino acids. Trimming pared 5 bases from V and 1 base from J, leaving 10 bases between. The CDR3 is CASSPGLGTDTQYF. CDR3 bases: TGTGCCAGCAGTCCGGGACTGGGCACAGATACGCAGTATTTT.

The rearrangement uses TRBV7-2 and TRBJ1-2; tentatively, D is TRBD1 (5 bases). V was clipped by 6 bases and J by 7 bases, with 21 bases between them. Per germline, CDR1 SGHTA and CDR2 FQGNSA. This CDR3 contains 15 residues. The CDR3 DNA reads TGTGCCAGCAGTTGGTGGGACCCCGGGGGAGGTGGCTACACCTTC. The encoded protein is CASSWWDPGGGGYTF.

This clonotype was counted between two and nine times. The chain carries TRBV4-2 and TRBJ1-2, with TRBD1 identical over 7 bases. Trimming at V came to 5 bases and at J to 8 bases, leaving 14 bases not matched to a gene. The CDR3 loop spans 15 amino acids. CDR1 LGHNA and CDR2 YNFKEQ come from the germline V gene. CDR3 loop: CASSITIGGAEGYTF. The CDR3 region has the DNA TGTGCCAGCAGCATAACCATAGGGGGCGCGGAAGGCTACACCTTC.

This clonotype was counted ten times or more. The genes are TRBV7-9 and TRBJ1-1, with D hard to call. V lost 4 bases and J lost 0, with 3 bases in between. Germline V gene sequence: CDR1 SEHNR, CDR2 FQNEAQ (reference sequence). The CDR3 is 12 amino acids. CDR3 region: CASSSMNTEAFF. CDR3 sequence (DNA): TGTGCCAGCAGCTCAATGAACACTGAAGCTTTCTTT. Using reference TRBV7-9 and TRBJ1-1 for the parts outside the CDR3, the full variable domain is DTGVSQNPRHKITKRGQNVTFRCDPISEHNRLYWYRQTLGQGPEFLTYFQNEAQLEKSRLLSDRFSAERPKGSFSTLEIQRTEQGDSAMYLCASSSMNTEAFFGQGTRLTVV.

This clonotype was recorded a few times. The chain employs TRBV27 and TRBJ2-4, with D unresolved. Between the trimmed V and J ends, which lost 4 bases and 4 bases, there was a span of 17 bases. Germline CDR1 MNHEY, CDR2 SMNVEV (reference sequence). The length of the CDR3 is 16 residues. This chain's CDR3 is CASSWASPSAKNIQYF. The CDR3 DNA is TGTGCCAGCAGTTGGGCCTCACCTTCGGCTAAAAACATTCAGTACTTC.

The chain employs TRBV6-6 and TRBJ2-7; 9 nucleotides match TRBD1. The germline V gene encodes CDR1 MNHNY and CDR2 SVGAGI (reference sequence). CDR3 length: 13 amino acids. J gave up 5 bases and V 2 bases, and 1 base lay outside the gene matches. The CDR3 spells CASSYGTGNEQYF. As DNA, the CDR3 is TGTGCCAGCAGTTACGGGACAGGGAACGAGCAGTACTTC.

CDR3 residues: CASSYSSSGGIFGELFF. The DNA for the CDR3 is TGTGCCAGCAGTTACTCCTCTAGCGGGGGCATCTTCGGGGAGCTGTTTTTT. This chain connects TRBV6-6 to TRBJ2-2; the match to TRBD2 covers 10 bases. Trimming removed 0 bases from V and 7 bases from J; junction bases left unmatched: 8. Per the germline V gene, CDR1 is MNHNY and CDR2 is SVGAGI (reference sequence). The CDR3 covers 17 residues.

The chain has TRBV12-3 or TRBV12-4 and TRBJ1-2; D is unclear. CDR3 length: 12 amino acids. The ends were cut back, 2 bases at V and 9 bases at J, with 10 bases in the middle. CDR3 DNA: TGTGCCAGCAGTTTATCGGCGGGTAGCTACACCTTC. It specifies CASSLSAGSYTF.

The chain links TRBV6-1 to TRBJ2-1; D gene ambiguous. The CDR3 is 11 amino acids. With 8 bases removed from V and 7 bases from J, the gap between germline ends came to 9 bases. The germline gives CDR1 MNHNS, CDR2 SASEGT. The CDR3 DNA reads TGTGCCAGCCGAGGACCTAATGAGCAGTTCTTC. Translating gives CASRGPNEQFF.

This chain uses TRBV7-4 with TRBJ1-3, with 9 bases matching TRBD1. Germline lookup yields CDR1 SGHVT and CDR2 SQSDAQ. V lost 6 bases, J lost 0 bases, and 9 bases stayed unmatched. The CDR3 spans 17 residues. DNA for the CDR3: TGTGCCAGCAGAGATACAGGGGGCAAAAGCTCTGGAAACACCATATATTTT. Translating it yields CASRDTGGKSSGNTIYF.

The chain links TRBV20-1 to TRBJ2-7; a weak D match, TRBD2 (7 bases). Germline V gives CDR1 DFQATT, CDR2 SNEGSKA (reference sequence). V lost 0 bases and J 5 bases, leaving 26 bases between the germline ends. The CDR3 has 18 amino acids. CDR3 residues: CSARDSEPSEGGPNEQYF. The CDR3 bases are TGCAGTGCTAGAGACTCAGAACCGTCGGAGGGGGGGCCCAACGAGCAGTACTTC.

This clonotype came up a few times. The chain links TRBV20-1 to TRBJ1-1; no clear D gene. V was pared by 0 bases and J by 6 bases, with 17 bases between. Germline CDR1 and CDR2: DFQATT and SNEGSKA (reference sequence). There are 15 residues in the CDR3. The CDR3 bases are TGCAGTGCTAGAGATTTATCAGGCGGTCAGGCTGAAGCTTTCTTT. Translated, it gives CSARDLSGGQAEAFF.

About this clonotype: Sequence at one end of the junction differs from germline and may be a read error. The chain links TRBV28 to TRBJ1-2; D ambiguous. Germline values: CDR1 MDHEN, CDR2 SYDVKM. The CDR3 contains 15 residues. In nucleotides, the CDR3 is TGTGCCGGCAGTTTATTTTCCTTAAGTGGACATGGCTACACCTTC. Translation gives CAGSLFSLSGHGYTF.

J is TRBJ2-5 and V is TRBV7-2; 7 bases align to TRBD1. The CDR3 covers 14 residues. J gave up 7 bases and V 5 bases, and 10 bases lay outside the gene matches. The germline V gene encodes CDR1 SGHTA and CDR2 FQGNSA. The DNA of the CDR3 is TGTGCCAGCAGCCAACAGGGGACCGGGCGGACCCAGTACTTC. Translated: CASSQQGTGRTQYF.

This clonotype was observed a single time. This sequence joins TRBV6-1 and TRBJ2-5, with 7 positions matching TRBD1. V was pared by 3 bases and J by 5 bases, with 9 bases of the junction left unmatched. This CDR3 region has 15 residues. The germline V gene encodes CDR1 MNHNS and CDR2 SASEGT. The CDR3 DNA reads as TGTGCCAGCAGTGATCCGGGACAGTGGTCGGAGACCCAGTACTTC. Its translation is CASSDPGQWSETQYF.

The V and J genes are TRBV27 and TRBJ2-3; TRBD1 is a possible D gene (5 bases). V lost 5 bases and J 11 bases, leaving 14 bases between the germline ends. Germline CDR1 is MNHEY and CDR2 is SMNVEV (reference sequence). CDR3 length: 12 amino acids. DNA for the CDR3: TGTGCCAGCAGTACCGGACAAGATGTGCAGTATTTT. Translating gives CASSTGQDVQYF.

This clonotype was counted ten times or more. The chain couples TRBV7-9 to TRBJ2-7; D remains unclear. The CDR3 is 12 residues long. The ends were cut back, 5 bases at V and 4 bases at J, with 9 bases in the middle. CDR1 is SEHNR, CDR2 FQNEAQ, per germline (reference sequence). CDR3 in amino acids: CASSVVGYEQYF. The CDR3 DNA sequence: TGTGCCAGCAGCGTCGTGGGGTACGAGCAGTACTTC.

This clonotype was detected only a few times. This rearrangement joins TRBV5-6 to TRBJ1-2; D may be TRBD1 (6 bases). The CDR3 is 15 residues long. The V end lost 5 bases, the J end lost 0 bases, and 14 bases lay between the germline ends. Germline-derived CDR1 and CDR2 are SGHDT and YYEEEE. The CDR3 protein is CASSPGHRTNYGYTF. The CDR3 DNA reads as TGTGCCAGCAGTCCGGGACACCGCACTAACTATGGCTACACCTTC.

As to this clonotype: A read error is possible here, since a much larger clone lies one base away. The V gene is TRBV6-1, the J gene TRBJ1-1; 8 bases are shared with TRBD1. V was clipped by 4 bases and J by 0 bases; unmatched bases: 7. Per the germline V gene, CDR1 is MNHNS and CDR2 is SASEGT. This CDR3 has 16 residues. CDR3 DNA sequence: TGTGCCAGCAGTGTCCGACAGGGGAGGATGAACACTGAAGCTTTCTTT. This sequence encodes CASSVRQGRMNTEAFF.

This clonotype was recorded a few times. This sequence joins TRBV6-2 or TRBV6-3 and TRBJ2-7; D unclear. Germline assignment: CDR1 MNHEY and CDR2 SVGEGT. V lost 6 bases to trimming and J lost 7 bases, with 13 bases between them. This CDR3 contains 12 residues. CDR3 bases: TGTGCCAGCAGCCACAAAGTTGAGGAGCAGTACGTC. Amino acids: CASSHKVEEQYV.

The chain employs TRBV7-6 and TRBJ2-7, with a weak D call TRBD2 (5 bases). CDR1 SGHVS and CDR2 FNYEAQ come from the germline V gene. The CDR3 length is 15 residues. V was clipped by 1 base and J by 2 bases, with 12 bases between them. CDR3 DNA: TGTGCCAGCAGCTTAGGGCCGGGAACTACCTACGAGCAGTACTTC. Translation gives CASSLGPGTTYEQYF.

In its sample, this clonotype was seen a few times. The V and J genes are TRBV4-1 and TRBJ1-3; D ambiguous. Trimming removed 3 bases from V and 3 bases from J, with 21 bases in between. Germline V gene data show CDR1 as MGHRA and CDR2 as YSYEKL. The CDR3 sequence is 18 residues long. The CDR3 bases are TGCGCCAGCAGCCACCTCCCCCGGGCAGGCGCCTTTGGAAACACCATATATTTT. This gives the protein CASSHLPRAGAFGNTIYF.

V is TRBV7-6 and J is TRBJ2-5; 8 nucleotides match TRBD1. This CDR3 region has 14 residues. V was clipped by 2 bases and J by 5 bases; unmatched bases: 4. The germline V gene encodes CDR1 SGHVS and CDR2 FNYEAQ. The CDR3 spells CASSLQGATETQYF. The CDR3 DNA sequence: TGTGCCAGCAGCTTACAGGGGGCGACCGAGACCCAGTACTTC.

This clonotype has just a few counts. The rearrangement links TRBV24-1 to TRBJ2-2; D uncertain. V was pared by 7 bases and J by 4 bases, with 9 bases between. Germline CDR1 reads KGHDR; CDR2 reads SFDVKD. The CDR3 covers 13 residues. This chain's CDR3 is CATRPRSTGELFF. The CDR3 nucleotides are TGTGCCACCAGACCGAGGTCCACCGGGGAGCTGTTTTTT.

The rearrangement links TRBV27 to TRBJ2-5; tentative D call: TRBD1 (7 bases). V was shortened by 5 bases and J by 8 bases, with 15 bases between the two germline ends. The CDR3 contains 13 residues. Germline V gives CDR1 MNHEY, CDR2 SMNVEV (reference sequence). In DNA, the CDR3 is TGTGCCAGCAGTCTCGCAGGGGGGAAAACCCAGTACTTC. It is translated as CASSLAGGKTQYF.

This chain links TRBV20-1 with TRBJ1-5, with unresolved D. The germline gives CDR1 DFQATT, CDR2 SNEGSKA (reference sequence). This CDR3 has 16 amino acids. Trimming pared 4 bases from V and 0 bases from J, leaving 16 bases between. The CDR3 region is CSAIPGNSASNQPQHF. CDR3 DNA: TGCAGTGCTATCCCGGGGAACTCCGCTAGCAATCAGCCCCAGCATTTT.

This clonotype came up once. This rearrangement joins TRBV5-4 to TRBJ1-3; D remains ambiguous. Trimming took 4 bases from V and 0 from J, leaving 8 bases between them. The CDR3 runs 14 residues. Germline assignment: CDR1 SGHNT and CDR2 YYREEE (reference sequence). The CDR3 sequence is CASSTQFSGNTIYF. CDR3 DNA: TGTGCCAGCAGCACACAATTCTCTGGAAACACCATATATTTT.

This clonotype was observed a few times. One base away lies a much larger clone, so this may be a sequencing read error. The chain is built from TRBV5-6 and TRBJ2-7; the D is unclear. Trimming shortened V by 2 bases and J by 3 bases, and 3 bases separated the two germline ends. Germline CDR1 SGHDT, CDR2 YYEEEE. This CDR3 region has 11 residues. CDR3 residues: CASSFDYEQYV. The CDR3 nucleotides are TGTGCCAGCAGCTTCGACTACGAGCAGTACGTC.

This clonotype was counted ten times or more. This sequence joins TRBV7-6 and TRBJ2-1; either TRBD1 or TRBD2 may supply D (5 bases each). Trimming pared 5 bases from V and 4 bases from J, leaving 18 bases between. There are 16 residues in the CDR3. The V gene's germline CDR1 is SGHVS and CDR2 FNYEAQ. CDR3 sequence reads: CASSPSMGVPYNEQFF. DNA for the CDR3: TGTGCCAGCAGCCCATCTATGGGGGTTCCGTACAATGAGCAGTTCTTC. The variable domain in full, with the rest retrieved from reference TRBV7-6 and TRBJ2-1, is GAGVSQSPRYKVTKRGQDVALRCDPISGHVSLYWYRQALGQGPEFLTYFNYEAQQDKSGLPNDRFSAERPEGSISTLTIQRTEQRDSAMYRCASSPSMGVPYNEQFFGPGTRLTVL.